These 32 T cell receptor beta chains came from one sample sequenced in a study of graft-versus-host responses after intestinal transplantation. No antigens are known for them. TCRdb's table, derived via immunoSEQ multiplex PCR, lists solely in-frame clones and lacks some. The data contain about 90,000 clones, 90% to 95% of them seen just once; the ten biggest clones take up approximately 1.1%. Sequencing used unstimulated CD8+ T cells sorted from spleen or lymph node cells, obtained before transplant. All receptors come from a human donor who was the organ donor for an intestinal transplant.

The V and J genes are TRBV13 and TRBJ2-5; TRBD1 matches at 9 bases. The CDR3 length is 16 residues. With V trimmed by 5 bases and J by 7 bases, 14 bases remained unmatched. Germline loops: CDR1 PRHDT, CDR2 FYEKMQ (reference sequence). CDR3 residues: CASSRIFRDRAGTQYF. In DNA form, the CDR3 reads TGTGCCAGCAGCCGGATATTCCGGGACAGGGCTGGGACCCAGTACTTC.

The chain links TRBV19 to TRBJ2-7, with D perhaps matching TRBD2 (6 bases). With 0 bases removed from V and 4 bases from J, the gap between germline ends came to 10 bases. The V gene's germline CDR1 is LNHDA and CDR2 SQIVND (reference sequence). The CDR3 has 14 residues. The CDR3, as DNA: TGTGCCAGTAGTATAGATGCCGGGGGATACGAGCAGTACTTC. Translation: CASSIDAGGYEQYF.

This sequence joins TRBV4-1 and TRBJ2-1; 8 bases map to TRBD2. V trimming: 4 bases; J trimming: 4 bases; junction bases outside the gene matches: 9. The CDR3 sequence is 16 residues long. The germline gives CDR1 MGHRA, CDR2 YSYEKL. As DNA, the CDR3 is TGCGCCAGCAGCCTCCTAAAAGCGGGAGAATACAATGAGCAGTTCTTC. It is translated as CASSLLKAGEYNEQFF.

The chain carries TRBV6-5 and TRBJ2-7; 14 bases fit TRBD2. V was clipped by 6 bases and J by 2 bases; unmatched bases: 3. The CDR3 length is 15 residues. The germline gives CDR1 MNHEY, CDR2 SVGAGI. The CDR3 sequence: CASRGTSGSPYEQYF. Written as DNA, the CDR3 is TGTGCCAGCAGAGGGACTAGCGGGAGCCCCTACGAGCAGTACTTC.

The V gene is TRBV20-1, the J gene TRBJ1-2; no definite D call. The germline gives CDR1 DFQATT, CDR2 SNEGSKA (reference sequence). There are 11 residues in the CDR3. Trimming stripped 4 bases from V and 3 bases from J, with 6 bases between. The CDR3 protein is CSATGDYGYTF. The CDR3 DNA follows: TGCAGTGCTACCGGGGACTATGGCTACACCTTC.

The chain links TRBV4-2 to TRBJ2-2; the match to TRBD2 covers 12 bases. The CDR3 is made up of 15 amino acids. V lost 1 base to trimming and J lost 6 bases; unmatched junction nucleotides: 0. CDR1 is LGHNA and CDR2 is YNFKEQ in the germline V gene. The CDR3: CASSQGLAGAGELFF. Written as DNA, the CDR3 is TGTGCCAGCAGCCAAGGACTAGCGGGAGCCGGGGAGCTGTTTTTT.

This chain links TRBV19 with TRBJ2-1; D uncertain. Looked up from germline, CDR1 is LNHDA and CDR2 is SQIVND (reference sequence). CDR3 size: 11 residues. The V and J ends lost 5 bases and 6 bases respectively, with 5 bases between them. The CDR3 DNA reads as TGTGCCAGTAGTTACAGCAATGAGCAGTTCTTC. Amino acids: CASSYSNEQFF.

The chain couples TRBV29-1 to TRBJ2-3; 11 bases are a match to TRBD2. The CDR3 consists of 16 residues. Trimming cost V 1 base and J 2 bases; bases outside gene matches: 5. CDR1 SQVTM and CDR2 ANQGSEA come from the germline V gene. The CDR3 DNA is TGCAGCGTTGAAGGTCTAGCGGGGGGAACCACAGATACGCAGTATTTT. Its protein is CSVEGLAGGTTDTQYF.

This sequence joins TRBV9 and TRBJ2-1; 11 nucleotides match TRBD2. Trimming at V came to 2 bases and at J to 5 bases, leaving 6 bases not matched to a gene. The CDR3 is made up of 16 amino acids. CDR1 is SGDLS, CDR2 YYNGEE, per germline. The CDR3 is CASSVFLAGGNNEQFF. In DNA, the CDR3 is TGTGCCAGCAGCGTCTTCCTAGCGGGGGGCAACAATGAGCAGTTCTTC.

V is TRBV20-1 and J is TRBJ2-7, with 8 bases lining up with TRBD1. V lost 8 bases and J lost 10; bases outside the gene matches: 7. The CDR3 loop spans 10 amino acids. The germline CDR1 and CDR2 sequences are DFQATT and SNEGSKA (reference sequence). The CDR3 spells CSPIGQGQYF. The CDR3 nucleotides read TGCAGTCCAATCGGACAGGGCCAGTACTTC.

The V gene is TRBV4-2, the J gene TRBJ2-6; unclear D gene. Germline V lookup: CDR1 LGHNA, CDR2 YNFKEQ. CDR3 length: 16 amino acids. The germline V and J ends were trimmed by 1 base and 0 bases, with 7 bases remaining between them. The CDR3 loop is CASSQGQNSGANVLTF. DNA for the CDR3: TGTGCCAGCAGCCAAGGACAAAACTCTGGGGCCAACGTCCTGACTTTC.

The chain has TRBV28 and TRBJ2-3; D is ambiguous. V was cut by 5 bases and J by 2 bases, with 17 bases left in between. The germline CDR1 and CDR2 sequences are MDHEN and SYDVKM. CDR3 length equals 16 residues. CDR3 loop: CASSPHVADITDTQYF. The CDR3 coding sequence is TGTGCCAGCAGTCCTCATGTGGCGGATATCACAGATACGCAGTATTTT.

This chain joins TRBV5-6 and TRBJ2-1; 10 bases fit TRBD2. CDR3 size: 15 residues. CDR1 is SGHDT, CDR2 YYEEEE, per germline. Germline trimming cut 6 bases from V and 6 bases from J; bases unmatched to any gene: 9. The CDR3 loop is CASNPMASGGNEQFF. CDR3 DNA: TGTGCCAGCAACCCCATGGCTAGCGGGGGCAATGAGCAGTTCTTC.

This clone was counted a few times. V usage is TRBV13 and J usage is TRBJ2-7, with 12 nucleotides matching TRBD2. V shed 3 bases and J 0 bases; nucleotides not matched to a gene: 6. CDR1 and CDR2 (germline): PRHDT, FYEKMQ (reference sequence). The CDR3 covers 17 residues. The CDR3 is CASSFRLAGDHSYEQYF. CDR3 nucleotide sequence: TGTGCCAGCAGCTTCCGACTAGCGGGGGACCACTCCTACGAGCAGTACTTC.

This clone is a singleton in its sample. In DNA form, the CDR3 reads TGTGCCAGCAGCCAGGTGGTTCAGTCGGAAACTGAAGCTTTCTTT. Translated, it gives CASSQVVQSETEAFF. This chain uses TRBV7-9 with TRBJ1-1; no reliable D call. In germline, CDR1 is SEHNR, CDR2 FQNEAQ (reference sequence). The germline V and J ends were trimmed by 5 bases and 5 bases, with 18 bases remaining between them. The CDR3 sequence is 15 residues long.

The J gene is TRBJ2-1, the V gene TRBV19; D ambiguous. The CDR3 has 15 amino acids. The V gene lost 3 bases and the J gene lost 0 bases, with 9 bases spanning the gap. Germline CDR1 is LNHDA and CDR2 is SQIVND (reference sequence). The CDR3, as DNA: TGTGCCAGTAGTATTGGTCTCAGCTCCTACAATGAGCAGTTCTTC. Residues: CASSIGLSSYNEQFF.

This chain uses TRBV19 with TRBJ1-1; perhaps TRBD1 as D (5 bases). Trimming pared 7 bases from V and 3 bases from J, leaving 18 bases between. The CDR3 has 15 residues. Germline CDR1 LNHDA, CDR2 SQIVND (reference sequence). CDR3 in amino acids: CASNRAGLGDTEAFF. In DNA, the CDR3 is TGTGCCAGTAATAGGGCAGGGCTCGGCGACACTGAAGCTTTCTTT.

The chain is built from TRBV7-9 and TRBJ1-4; D is ambiguous. Trimming took off 5 bases at V and 5 bases at J, with 9 bases between the two ends. The CDR3 spans 13 residues. Looked up from germline, CDR1 is SEHNR and CDR2 is FQNEAQ (reference sequence). CDR3 nucleotide sequence: TGTGCCAGCAGCCCGACGGGGAATGAAAAACTGTTTTTT. Residues: CASSPTGNEKLFF. Full variable domain (missing parts from reference TRBV7-9 and TRBJ1-4): DTGVSQNPRHKITKRGQNVTFRCDPISEHNRLYWYRQTLGQGPEFLTYFQNEAQLEKSRLLSDRFSAERPKGSFSTLEIQRTEQGDSAMYLCASSPTGNEKLFFGSGTQLSVL.

This rearrangement joins TRBV25-1 to TRBJ2-3, with D possibly TRBD2 on 5 matching bases. Germline assignment: CDR1 MGHDK and CDR2 SYGVNS. Trimming stripped 2 bases from V and 0 bases from J, with 12 bases between. The CDR3 extends over 16 amino acids. The CDR3 loop reads CASSELDFSSTDTQYF. The CDR3 DNA reads TGTGCCAGCAGTGAACTGGACTTCTCTAGCACAGATACGCAGTATTTT. Based on the CDR3 plus reference TRBV25-1 and TRBJ2-3, the full variable domain is EADIYQTPRYLVIGTGKKITLECSQTMGHDKMYWYQQDPGMELHLIHYSYGVNSTEKGDLSSESTVSRIRTEHFPLTLESARPSHTSQYLCASSELDFSSTDTQYFGPGTRLTVL.

The V call is TRBV10-3, the J call TRBJ2-1; 8 bases match TRBD2. Looked up from germline, CDR1 is ENHRY and CDR2 is SYGVKD. V was pared by 11 bases and J by 15 bases, with 24 bases of the junction left unmatched. The CDR3 has 15 amino acids. The CDR3 here is CASSTALAGVYSRFF. The DNA of the CDR3 is TGTGCCTCCTCGACTGCCCTAGCGGGTGTCTATTCTCGGTTCTTC.

The rearrangement links TRBV4-1 to TRBJ1-5, with 7 bases that match TRBD1. CDR3 length: 19 amino acids. CDR1 is MGHRA and CDR2 is YSYEKL in the germline V gene. V gave up 0 bases and J gave up 0 bases; unmatched junction bases: 11. Here the CDR3 DNA reads TGCGCCAGCAGCCAAGATCCGGGGACAGAAGATCATAGCAATCAGCCCCAGCATTTT. This codes for CASSQDPGTEDHSNQPQHF.

This chain connects TRBV7-9 to TRBJ1-2, with 9 bases matching TRBD1. The CDR3 length is 15 residues. The V segment lost 2 bases and the J segment 8 bases; nucleotides outside the gene matches: 9. The germline V gene encodes CDR1 SEHNR and CDR2 FQNEAQ (reference sequence). CDR3: CASSLSDRGFGGYTF. The CDR3 bases are TGTGCCAGCAGCTTAAGTGACAGGGGGTTTGGGGGCTACACCTTC.

CDR3 in DNA: TGTGCCAGTAGTCCAGGACTGAGCTACTCTGGAAACACCATATATTTT. It yields the protein CASSPGLSYSGNTIYF. V usage is TRBV19 and J usage is TRBJ1-3; D gene ambiguous. Germline V gene lookup returns CDR1 LNHDA and CDR2 SQIVND (reference sequence). V shed 5 bases and J shed 0 bases, with 14 bases lying between them. The CDR3 loop spans 16 amino acids.

The rearrangement links TRBV19 to TRBJ2-1; possible D gene TRBD2, 6 bases. CDR1 LNHDA and CDR2 SQIVND come from the germline V gene (reference sequence). The CDR3 totals 12 residues. Trimming took 8 bases from V and 8 from J, leaving 13 bases between them. The CDR3 nucleotides read TGTGCCAGTTCGAAATGGGGGGATGAGCAGTTCTTC. Translated: CASSKWGDEQFF.

The V and J genes are TRBV7-9 and TRBJ2-1; the D gene is possibly TRBD2 (7 bases). The CDR3 runs 14 residues. V shed 7 bases and J shed 10 bases, with 20 bases lying between them. Germline CDR1 and CDR2: SEHNR and FQNEAQ (reference sequence). The CDR3 bases are TGTGCCAGCACCCGAGGGTGGGGGGGCAACGAGCAGTTCTTC. Amino acid sequence: CASTRGWGGNEQFF.

The chain employs TRBV5-5 and TRBJ1-3; D remains unclear. The CDR3 totals 13 residues. Germline CDR1 is SGHKS and CDR2 is YYEKEE (reference sequence). Trimming left V 2 bases short and J 8 bases short, with 11 bases between. CDR3 coding DNA: TGTGCCAGCAGCTTATCCCTCCCCTACACCATATATTTT. Residues: CASSLSLPYTIYF.

The table lists this clone with a few counts. This rearrangement joins TRBV2 to TRBJ2-7, with no clear D. The V gene's germline CDR1 is SNHLY and CDR2 FYNNEI. The germline V and J ends were trimmed by 1 base and 3 bases, with 7 bases remaining between them. The CDR3 runs 13 residues. CDR3 coding DNA: TGTGCCAGCAGTGAAGGGAGCCTCTACGAGCAGTACTTC. It yields the protein CASSEGSLYEQYF. Complete variable domain (other parts from reference TRBV2 and TRBJ2-7): EPEVTQTPSHQVTQMGQEVILRCVPISNHLYFYWYRQILGQKVEFLVSFYNNEISEKSEIFDDQFSVERPDGSNFTLKIRSTKLEDSAMYFCASSEGSLYEQYFGPGTRLTVT.

The V and J genes are TRBV11-3 and TRBJ2-2; D remains ambiguous. The CDR3 loop spans 11 amino acids. From germline, CDR1 is SGHNT and CDR2 YENEEA. Trimming stripped 2 bases from V and 8 bases from J, with 3 bases between. CDR3 amino acids: CASSLSGELFF. The CDR3, as DNA: TGTGCCAGCAGCTTATCTGGGGAGCTGTTTTTT.

The V gene is TRBV28, the J gene TRBJ2-7; the D gene is possibly TRBD1 (6 bases). Deletions cut 7 bases from V and 6 bases from J, with 16 bases between. The CDR3 is 13 amino acids. Per germline, CDR1 MDHEN and CDR2 SYDVKM. The CDR3 spells CASKKGRGGEQYF. Written as DNA, the CDR3 is TGTGCCAGCAAGAAAGGGAGAGGGGGCGAGCAGTACTTC.

The chain joins TRBV27 to TRBJ2-3; 8 bases match TRBD2. This CDR3 region has 17 residues. The ends lost 0 bases at V and 4 bases at J; junction bases unmatched: 9. Germline V CDR1 and CDR2: MNHEY, SMNVEV (reference sequence). The CDR3 here is CASSLSRGLAIADTQYF. CDR3 nucleotide sequence: TGTGCCAGCAGTTTATCGCGCGGACTAGCTATCGCAGATACGCAGTATTTT.

The CDR3 coding sequence is TGCGCCAGCAGCTTGGGTCCAGGGTCCCCCTCCTACGAGCAGTACTTC. This codes for CASSLGPGSPSYEQYF. This chain uses TRBV5-1 with TRBJ2-7; tentatively, D is TRBD1 (5 bases). V shed 0 bases and J shed 0 bases, with 13 bases lying between them. CDR1 is SGHRS, CDR2 YFSETQ, per germline. The CDR3 covers 16 residues.

This chain connects TRBV4-3 to TRBJ2-1; TRBD2 matches 12 bases. The CDR3 length is 15 residues. Germline V CDR1 and CDR2: LGHNA, YSLEER. V lost 1 base to trimming and J lost 7 bases; unmatched junction nucleotides: 2. The DNA of the CDR3 is TGCGCCAGCAGCCAAGCCCTAGCGGGGGGGAATGAGCAGTTCTTC. Protein product: CASSQALAGGNEQFF.